The 5 T cell receptor beta chains in this list originate from one sample, sequenced in a study of radiotherapy plus CTLA-4 blockade in lung cancer. Assay used: immunoSEQ multiplex PCR; TCRdb lists only in-frame clones, some missing. The sample has about 45,000 clones, 63% seen once. This specimen consisted of peripheral blood, obtained from a patient treated with radiotherapy plus ipilimumab. The receptors here all came from a human donor with non-small cell lung cancer who had a partial response to radiotherapy plus ipilimumab.

J is TRBJ2-1 and V is TRBV6-1; 10 bases are a match to TRBD1. This CDR3 comprises 14 residues. Trimming removed 8 bases from V and 3 bases from J; junction bases left unmatched: 4. Germline values: CDR1 MNHNS, CDR2 SASEGT. The CDR3 protein is CASVRDRGYNEQFF. In nucleotides, the CDR3 is TGTGCCAGCGTCCGGGACAGGGGCTACAATGAGCAGTTCTTC.

The chain recombines TRBV11-1 with TRBJ1-2, with D maybe TRBD1 (5 bases). The CDR3 spans 16 residues. With 5 bases removed from V and 7 bases from J, the gap between germline ends came to 23 bases. Germline V gene sequence: CDR1 SGHAT, CDR2 FQDESV (reference sequence). The CDR3 sequence: CASSPRDSHLLGGYTF. In DNA form, the CDR3 reads TGTGCCAGCAGCCCCCGGGACTCCCATCTTTTAGGTGGCTACACCTTC.

The rearrangement joins TRBV10-3 to TRBJ1-1, with D perhaps matching TRBD1 (6 bases). Germline loops: CDR1 ENHRY, CDR2 SYGVKD. CDR3 length: 14 amino acids. Trimming stripped 3 bases from V and 4 bases from J, with 12 bases between. CDR3 bases: TGTGCCATCAGTGAAGGGGGTAAGACCACTGAAGCTTTCTTT. This translates into CAISEGGKTTEAFF.

In the case of this clone: Mismatch with germline at one junction end may stem from a read error. The chain carries TRBV5-6 and TRBJ2-5; 7 bases fit TRBD1. CDR1 is SGHDT, CDR2 YYEEEE, per germline. The CDR3 consists of 16 residues. The CDR3 protein is CASTLRDRGAGETQYF. The CDR3 DNA reads TGTGCCAGCACCTTGAGGGACAGAGGGGCTGGGGAGACCCAGTACTTC. Full variable domain (missing parts from reference TRBV5-6 and TRBJ2-5): DAGVTQSPTHLIKTRGQQVTLRCSPKSGHDTVSWYQQALGQGPQFIFQYYEEEERQRGNFPDRFSGHQFPNYSSELNVNALLLGDSALYLCASTLRDRGAGETQYFGPGTRLLVL.

This chain connects TRBV6-5 to TRBJ1-6, with no clear D. The V gene lost 4 bases and the J gene lost 10 bases, with 11 bases spanning the gap. Germline lookup yields CDR1 MNHEY and CDR2 SVGAGI. CDR3 size: 13 residues. The CDR3 DNA follows: TGTGCCAGCAGTTTGGGGAGTCTCTCACCCCTCCACTTT. Residues: CASSLGSLSPLHF.